Following are 6 T cell receptor beta chains from one sample sequenced in a study of spatial heterogeneity in lung cancer. The time point denotes: blood at routine non-recurrence follow-up after resection. Extraction of whole RNA from tumor, nontumor lung or frozen PBMC preceded unsorted sequencing. TCRdb re-analysed the 5' RACE reads in MiXCR, keeping a single row per CDR3 protein. The table shows some 120,000 distinct CDR3 sequences, with 9% to 15% occurring only once. The specimen was PBMCs, collected at follow-up. These receptor sequences come from a male donor with early-stage non-small cell lung cancer.

This clonotype was detected a few times. This chain connects TRBV11-3 to TRBJ2-2; 9 bases match TRBD1. V dropped 5 bases and J dropped 6; count of bases not matched to a gene: 7. Germline V CDR1 and CDR2: SGHNT, YENEEA. CDR3 size: 15 residues. The CDR3 region has the DNA TGTGCCAGCAGCCTCCGGACAGGGGAGGCCGGGGAGCTGTTTTTT. This encodes CASSLRTGEAGELFF.

This clonotype was seen ten or more times. The chain employs TRBV19 and TRBJ1-1; D might be TRBD1 (5 bases). The V gene lost 5 bases and the J gene lost 2 bases, with 12 bases spanning the gap. There are 14 residues in the CDR3. Germline V gene data show CDR1 as LNHDA and CDR2 as SQIVND (reference sequence). CDR3 nucleotides: TGTGCCAGTAGTTTCGGGACGGGAAACACTGAAGCTTTCTTT. Translated, it gives CASSFGTGNTEAFF.

Ten or more counts support this clonotype. This chain joins TRBV6-1 and TRBJ2-6; TRBD1 aligns across 7 bases. V lost 10 bases, J lost 4 bases, and 10 bases stayed unmatched. Germline V CDR1 and CDR2: MNHNS, SASEGT. The length of the CDR3 is 15 residues. CDR3 nucleotide sequence: TGTGCCACCGGGACAGAGAAGACCGGGGCCAACGTCCTGACTTTC. Its translation: CATGTEKTGANVLTF.

This chain connects TRBV7-9 to TRBJ2-2, with 7 bases lining up with TRBD1. The germline gives CDR1 SEHNR, CDR2 FQNEAQ (reference sequence). The CDR3 runs 19 residues. V shed 5 bases and J 5 bases; nucleotides not matched to a gene: 20. Here the CDR3 DNA reads TGTGCCAGCAGCCCCGGCCGGGGACAGACAATCCTCGGTACCGGGGAGCTGTTTTTT. This encodes CASSPGRGQTILGTGELFF. Full variable domain (outside the CDR3, taken from reference TRBV7-9 and TRBJ2-2): DTGVSQNPRHKITKRGQNVTFRCDPISEHNRLYWYRQTLGQGPEFLTYFQNEAQLEKSRLLSDRFSAERPKGSFSTLEIQRTEQGDSAMYLCASSPGRGQTILGTGELFFGEGSRLTVL.

Here the CDR3 DNA reads TGTGCCAGCAGCCCAACAGGGTTGAAAGCTACCGGGGAGCTGTTTTTT. Protein sequence: CASSPTGLKATGELFF. The chain has TRBV7-9 and TRBJ2-2, with a possible D match to TRBD1 (6 bases). Germline V gene data show CDR1 as SEHNR and CDR2 as FQNEAQ (reference sequence). The CDR3 consists of 16 residues. Trimming shortened V by 5 bases and J by 5 bases, and 18 bases separated the two germline ends.

This clonotype was seen repeatedly, ten times or more. V is TRBV7-9 and J is TRBJ2-5; D gene ambiguous. This CDR3 is built from 17 residues. V lost 1 base and J lost 5, with 20 bases in between. Per the germline V gene, CDR1 is SEHNR and CDR2 is FQNEAQ (reference sequence). The CDR3 DNA follows: TGTGCCAGCAGCTTAGGATCGTCATCCGGAGTCCCCGAGACCCAGTACTTC. Protein product: CASSLGSSSGVPETQYF.